What follows describes a single T cell receptor (beta chain). Its antigen is currently unknown. The CDR3 extends over 11 amino acids. Germline V gene lookup returns CDR1 KGHSH and CDR2 LQKENI. V shed 6 bases and J shed 8 bases, with 10 bases lying between them. This sample stems from a study of T cell repertoires in aging, cancer and after chemotherapy. Study information: Donor ages fell into six groups from 30 or younger up to 70 or older. Whole-study findings and limits: Loss of evenness, beyond lost richness, contributed to age-related TCR diversity decline in cancer patients.

Rearranged V-D-J TRB sequences were amplified with a mixed TRB-A/B primer pool. TCRdb fed the multiplex PCR reads into MiXCR, producing one record per CDR3 protein. Of about 11,000 distinct CDR3 sequences listed, 32% are singletons. TCR beta rearrangements were amplified from peripheral blood genomic DNA. The receptor was derived from a human donor in good health. The donor label of this sample is uncertain. This chain joins TRBV18 and TRBJ1-2, with no clear D. The material sequenced was blood. In nucleotides, the CDR3 is TGTGCCAGCTCGACCGATACCGGCTACACCTTC. It specifies CASSTDTGYTF.